These 23 T cell receptor beta chains originate from one sample sequenced in a study of T-cell reconstitution after alpha-beta-depleted transplantation in children. TCRbeta library construction was performed incorporating unique molecular identifiers. TCRdb re-called the PCR reads with MiXCR, one entry per CDR3 protein. Counted here are 600,000 to 700,000 distinct CDR3 sequences, over 15% occurring once; the ten biggest clones make up 1.1%. This specimen consisted of PBMCs from the stem cell graft donor, obtained from the stem cell graft. The receptors originated from a human donor who donated a stem cell graft to a child with acute myeloid leukemia.

This clonotype was detected many times. The rearrangement uses TRBV12-3 or TRBV12-4 and TRBJ1-1, with a possible D match to TRBD1 (6 bases). Trimming cost V 7 bases and J 1 base, with 10 bases left between them. This CDR3 is 13 amino acids long. For the CDR3, the DNA is TGTGCCAGCACCTCGACAGGGAACACTGAAGCTTTCTTT. Translating gives CASTSTGNTEAFF.

This clonotype was detected many times. The rearrangement joins TRBV20-1 to TRBJ2-1, with 14 bases matching TRBD2. J lost 4 bases, V lost 6 bases, and 5 bases had no gene match. Germline-derived CDR1 and CDR2 are DFQATT and SNEGSKA (reference sequence). The CDR3 covers 15 residues. DNA of the CDR3: TGCAGTGCCCAAGGGACTAGCGGGAGATACAATGAGCAGTTCTTC. This sequence encodes CSAQGTSGRYNEQFF.

CDR3 sequence (DNA): TGTGCCAGCAGTCCTGGAGGGGATTACATGAACACTGAAGCTTTCTTT. This encodes CASSPGGDYMNTEAFF. The chain links TRBV4-2 to TRBJ1-1; D possibly corresponds to TRBD1 (5 bases). CDR1 and CDR2 from the germline V gene are LGHNA and YNFKEQ. CDR3 length: 16 residues. Between the trimmed V and J ends, which lost 6 bases and 0 bases, there was a span of 17 bases.

This clonotype occurred many times. This chain uses TRBV7-2 with TRBJ2-1; D is ambiguous. Looked up from germline, CDR1 is SGHTA and CDR2 is FQGNSA. The CDR3 is 15 residues long. The germline V and J ends were trimmed by 1 base and 1 base, with 8 bases remaining between them. The DNA for the CDR3 is TGTGCCAGCAGCTTAGTGGTGGGTTCCTACAATGAGCAGTTCTTC. As protein: CASSLVVGSYNEQFF.

This clonotype showed up just a few times. The rearrangement links TRBV9 to TRBJ2-2; 9 bases line up with TRBD1. CDR1 and CDR2 from the germline V gene are SGDLS and YYNGEE. Trimming at V came to 4 bases and at J to 3 bases, leaving 10 bases not matched to a gene. There are 17 residues in the CDR3. This chain's CDR3 is CASSSRTGEGDTGELFF. The CDR3 bases are TGTGCCAGCAGCTCTAGGACAGGGGAGGGGGACACCGGGGAGCTGTTTTTT.

The chain links TRBV29-1 to TRBJ2-2; D might be TRBD2 (5 bases). Germline V CDR1 and CDR2: SQVTM, ANQGSEA. Trimming cost V 5 bases and J 6 bases, with 7 bases left between them. This CDR3 contains 11 residues. The CDR3 bases are TGCAGCGTTCGAGGGTCCGGGGAGCTGTTTTTT. This sequence encodes CSVRGSGELFF.

A single count supports this clonotype. J is TRBJ2-3 and V is TRBV20-1; D may be TRBD1 (6 bases). The germline CDR1 and CDR2 sequences are DFQATT and SNEGSKA (reference sequence). V gave up 0 bases and J gave up 1 base, with 17 bases separating them. The length of the CDR3 is 17 residues. The CDR3 sequence: CSARDYLGSGGTDTQYF. The CDR3 nucleotides are TGCAGTGCTAGAGATTATCTAGGGTCAGGGGGCACAGATACGCAGTATTTT.

This clonotype was detected many times. This chain links TRBV20-1 with TRBJ2-2; D tentatively fits TRBD1 or TRBD2 (6 bases each). From germline, CDR1 is DFQATT and CDR2 SNEGSKA (reference sequence). The CDR3 sequence is 15 residues long. V shed 2 bases and J shed 3 bases, with 13 bases lying between them. The CDR3 DNA follows: TGCAGTGCTAGACAAGGGGGGCGCGACACCGGGGAGCTGTTTTTT. It is translated as CSARQGGRDTGELFF.

In its sample, this clonotype was seen many times. V is TRBV29-1 and J is TRBJ1-1; no clear D. Trimming pared 3 bases from V and 1 base from J, leaving 6 bases between. The CDR3 has 12 residues. Germline assignment: CDR1 SQVTM and CDR2 ANQGSEA. The CDR3 loop is CSVEKENTEAFF. For the CDR3, the DNA is TGCAGCGTTGAGAAGGAGAACACTGAAGCTTTCTTT. The full variable domain, in which reference TRBV29-1 and TRBJ1-1 provide the parts outside the CDR3, is SAVISQKPSRDICQRGTSLTIQCQVDSQVTMMFWYRQQPGQSLTLIATANQGSEATYESGFVIDKFPISRPNLTFSTLTVSNMSPEDSSIYLCSVEKENTEAFFGQGTRLTVV.

The chain combines TRBV12-5 with TRBJ1-1; 9 bases map to TRBD1. CDR1 is LGHNT, CDR2 FRNRAP, per germline. The trim removed 5 bases at V and 5 bases at J, leaving 6 bases unmatched. The CDR3 has 14 amino acids. CDR3 sequence (DNA): TGTGCTAGTGGTGCCGGGACAGGGTCGACTGAAGCTTTCTTT. Its protein is CASGAGTGSTEAFF.

J is TRBJ2-1 and V is TRBV7-2, with D uncertain. The CDR3 is made up of 16 amino acids. Looked up from germline, CDR1 is SGHTA and CDR2 is FQGNSA. V lost 1 base and J lost 4, with 14 bases in between. This CDR3 reads CASSLGPRTAYNEQFF. The DNA for the CDR3 is TGTGCCAGCAGCTTAGGGCCCAGAACGGCTTACAATGAGCAGTTCTTC. The full variable domain, in which reference TRBV7-2 and TRBJ2-1 provide the parts outside the CDR3, is GAGVSQSPSNKVTEKGKDVELRCDPISGHTALYWYRQSLGQGLEFLIYFQGNSAPDKSGLPSDRFSAERTGGSVSTLTIQRTQQEDSAVYLCASSLGPRTAYNEQFFGPGTRLTVL.

V and J are TRBV20-1 and TRBJ2-7, with TRBD1 matching 8 bases. Germline CDR1 reads DFQATT; CDR2 reads SNEGSKA (reference sequence). Trimming took 2 bases from V and 1 from J; bases not matched to a gene: 4. There are 14 residues in the CDR3. The CDR3 region has the DNA TGCAGTGCTAGACCGGGACAGGATTCCTACGAGCAGTACTTC. Translation: CSARPGQDSYEQYF.

The chain combines TRBV12-3 or TRBV12-4 with TRBJ2-1, with TRBD1 matching 8 bases. After removal of 6 bases from V and 9 bases from J, the junction contained 16 bases not matched to a gene. CDR3 length equals 16 residues. The CDR3 region has the DNA TGTGCCAGCAGCCTAACCCGGGACAGGTTTAAGGGTGAGCAGTTCTTC. It specifies CASSLTRDRFKGEQFF.

This clonotype was detected a few times. The CDR3 bases are TGTGCCAGCAGTCCATGGGGGGGGGAGGAGCAGTACTTC. This sequence encodes CASSPWGGEEQYF. V gene TRBV27 combines with J gene TRBJ2-7; TRBD2 matches 7 bases. The CDR3 runs 13 residues. Trimming at V came to 5 bases and at J to 7 bases, leaving 8 bases not matched to a gene. Germline CDR1 reads MNHEY; CDR2 reads SMNVEV (reference sequence).

The chain couples TRBV5-1 to TRBJ2-5; 8 bases fit TRBD2. The CDR3 is 15 residues long. After removal of 2 bases from V and 5 bases from J, the junction contained 8 bases not matched to a gene. Germline loops: CDR1 SGHRS, CDR2 YFSETQ. CDR3 DNA: TGCGCCAGCAGCTTCGGTAGCGGGGCTCGGGAGACCCAGTACTTC. Translating gives CASSFGSGARETQYF.

The chain is built from TRBV30 and TRBJ2-1, with a possible D match to TRBD1 (5 bases). The germline gives CDR1 GTSNPN, CDR2 SVGIG (reference sequence). CDR3 length: 14 amino acids. V was clipped by 4 bases and J by 6 bases, with 16 bases between them. CDR3 in DNA: TGTGCCTGGAATTTTCAGGGAAGTGGCAATGAGCAGTTCTTC. Amino acid sequence: CAWNFQGSGNEQFF.

The rearrangement links TRBV12-3 or TRBV12-4 to TRBJ1-1, with D unclear. V was pared by 7 bases and J by 1 base, with 7 bases between. The CDR3 loop spans 12 amino acids. DNA of the CDR3: TGTGCCAGCAAAGGAGGGAACACTGAAGCTTTCTTT. Translated: CASKGGNTEAFF.

The sample holds many counts of this clonotype. The chain combines TRBV29-1 with TRBJ2-2; unclear D gene. The germline V and J ends were trimmed by 4 bases and 7 bases, with 13 bases remaining between them. The CDR3 is made up of 13 amino acids. Germline V gene data show CDR1 as SQVTM and CDR2 as ANQGSEA. The CDR3 is CSVGREVYGELFF. The DNA for the CDR3 is TGCAGCGTTGGAAGGGAAGTCTACGGGGAGCTGTTTTTT.

This clonotype came up many times. The chain recombines TRBV20-1 with TRBJ1-4; D uncertain. This CDR3 spans 12 amino acids. Trimming stripped 6 bases from V and 3 bases from J, with 8 bases between. The germline gives CDR1 DFQATT, CDR2 SNEGSKA (reference sequence). This CDR3 is CSASGPNEKLFF. CDR3 bases: TGCAGTGCCTCTGGGCCTAATGAAAAACTGTTTTTT.

This clonotype was counted at least ten times. V usage is TRBV4-2 and J usage is TRBJ2-5, with D hard to call. V gave up 0 bases and J gave up 4 bases, with 12 bases separating them. CDR1 is LGHNA and CDR2 is YNFKEQ in the germline V gene. The CDR3 runs 15 residues. CDR3 sequence: CASSQDPSLRETQYF. CDR3 nucleotide sequence: TGTGCCAGCAGCCAAGATCCCTCACTCAGAGAGACCCAGTACTTC.

This clonotype was recorded a few times. The V gene is TRBV11-2, the J gene TRBJ2-7, with D unclear. V was pared by 0 bases and J by 5 bases, with 2 bases between. The CDR3 has 11 amino acids. Germline-derived CDR1 and CDR2 are SGHAT and FQNNGV. The CDR3 sequence: CASSLENEQYF. In DNA, the CDR3 is TGTGCCAGCAGCTTAGAAAACGAGCAGTACTTC. The variable domain in full, with the rest retrieved from reference TRBV11-2 and TRBJ2-7, is EAGVAQSPRYKIIEKRQSVAFWCNPISGHATLYWYQQILGQGPKLLIQFQNNGVVDDSQLPKDRFSAERLKGVDSTLKIQPAKLEDSAVYLCASSLENEQYFGPGTRLTVT.

This clonotype appeared many times. The genes are TRBV10-1 and TRBJ2-2; the D is unclear. CDR3 length: 12 residues. V lost 6 bases to trimming and J lost 5 bases, with 7 bases between them. Looked up from germline, CDR1 is WNHNN and CDR2 is SYGVQD (reference sequence). DNA for the CDR3: TGCGCCAGCAGGTCGTCGACCGGGGAGCTGTTTTTT. Translation gives CASRSSTGELFF.

This clonotype has ten or more counts. DNA for the CDR3: TGCAGTGCTACCCCTAGCGGCCTTAGGTCGTACCAAGAGACCCAGTACTTC. Amino acid sequence: CSATPSGLRSYQETQYF. The chain is built from TRBV20-1 and TRBJ2-5; the match to TRBD2 covers 7 bases. The CDR3 contains 17 residues. In germline, CDR1 is DFQATT, CDR2 SNEGSKA (reference sequence). J lost 0 bases, V lost 4 bases, and 14 bases had no gene match.